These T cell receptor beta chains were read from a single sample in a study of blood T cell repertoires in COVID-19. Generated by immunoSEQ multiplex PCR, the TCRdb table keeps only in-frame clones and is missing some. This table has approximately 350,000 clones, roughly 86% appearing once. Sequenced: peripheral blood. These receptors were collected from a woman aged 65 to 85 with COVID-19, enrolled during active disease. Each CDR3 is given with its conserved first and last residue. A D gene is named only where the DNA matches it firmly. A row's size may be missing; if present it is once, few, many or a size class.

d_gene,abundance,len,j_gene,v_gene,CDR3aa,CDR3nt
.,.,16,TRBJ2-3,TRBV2,CASTPTGRSSTDTQYF,TGTGCCAGCACCCCCACAGGGCGATCTAGCACAGATACGCAGTATTTT
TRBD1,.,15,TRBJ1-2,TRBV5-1,CASSLGAGGDYGYTF,TGCGCCAGCAGCTTGGGCGCAGGGGGCGACTATGGCTACACCTTC
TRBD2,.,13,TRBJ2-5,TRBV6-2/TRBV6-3,CASSQTSGGTQYF,TGTGCCAGCAGTCAGACTAGCGGGGGGACCCAGTACTTC
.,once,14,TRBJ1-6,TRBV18,CASSPGSGNSPLHF,TGTGCCAGCTCGCCGGGGAGTGGGAATTCACCCCTCCACTTT
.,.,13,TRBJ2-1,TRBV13,CASSTRGYNEQFF,TGTGCCAGCAGCACTAGAGGCTACAATGAGCAGTTCTTC
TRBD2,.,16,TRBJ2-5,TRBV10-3,CAISDLAGGLQETQYF,TGTGCCATCAGTGATCTAGCGGGGGGACTCCAAGAGACCCAGTACTTC
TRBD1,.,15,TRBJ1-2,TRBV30,CAWSRDRGPNYGYTF,TGTGCCTGGAGTCGAGACAGGGGGCCTAACTATGGCTACACCTTC
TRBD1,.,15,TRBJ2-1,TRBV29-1,CSAGTDLYSYNEQFF,TGCAGCGCCGGGACAGACCTTTACTCCTACAATGAGCAGTTCTTC
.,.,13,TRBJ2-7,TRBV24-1,CATGPSGSYEQYF,TGTGCCACCGGGCCCTCCGGTAGCTACGAGCAGTACTTC
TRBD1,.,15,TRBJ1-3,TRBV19,CASSHPTGERNTIYF,TGTGCCAGTAGTCATCCGACAGGGGAAAGAAACACCATATATTTT
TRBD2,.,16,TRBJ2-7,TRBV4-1,CASSSRVPSGDGEQYF,TGCGCCAGCAGCTCAAGAGTGCCTAGCGGGGACGGTGAGCAGTACTTC
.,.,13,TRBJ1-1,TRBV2,CASNEGQDTEAFF,TGTGCCAGCAATGAGGGGCAAGACACTGAAGCTTTCTTT
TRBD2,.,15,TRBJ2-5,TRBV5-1,CASSSHTSGQETQYF,TGCGCCAGCAGCTCCCATACTAGCGGCCAAGAGACCCAGTACTTC
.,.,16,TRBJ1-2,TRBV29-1,CSVEEFRGLISYGYTF,TGCAGCGTTGAAGAGTTTCGAGGGCTTATAAGCTATGGCTACACCTTC
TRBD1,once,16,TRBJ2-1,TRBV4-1,CASSQGGQASYNEQFF,TGCGCCAGCAGCCAAGGGGGACAGGCGTCCTACAATGAGCAGTTCTTC
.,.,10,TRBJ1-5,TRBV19,CASTLEPQHF,TGTGCCAGTACCCTTGAGCCCCAGCATTTT
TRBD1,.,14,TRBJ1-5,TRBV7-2,CASSLAEGTGTQHF,TGTGCCAGCAGCTTAGCGGAGGGGACAGGGACTCAGCATTTT
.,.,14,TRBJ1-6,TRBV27,CASRRTSGDSPLHF,TGTGCCAGCAGACGCACTTCGGGAGATTCACCCCTCCACTTT
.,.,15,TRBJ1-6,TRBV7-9,CASSLTSSYNSPLHF,TGTGCCAGCAGCTTAACCAGCTCCTATAATTCACCCCTCCACTTT
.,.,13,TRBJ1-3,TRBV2,CASQDMIGNTIYF,TGTGCCAGCCAGGACATGATAGGAAACACCATATATTTT
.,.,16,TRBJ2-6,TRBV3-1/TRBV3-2,CASSQEVTSGANVLTF,TGTGCCAGCAGCCAAGAGGTTACTTCCGGGGCCAACGTCCTGACTTTC
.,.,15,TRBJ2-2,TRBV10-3,CAIDASGANTGELFF,TGTGCCATCGATGCCAGCGGAGCGAACACCGGGGAGCTGTTTTTT
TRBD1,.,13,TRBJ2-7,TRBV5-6,CASSRQGSYEQYF,TGTGCCAGCAGCCGACAGGGGTCCTACGAGCAGTACTTC
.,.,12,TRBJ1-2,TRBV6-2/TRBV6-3,CASSYGATGYTF,TGTGCCAGCAGTTACGGAGCAACGGGCTACACCTTC
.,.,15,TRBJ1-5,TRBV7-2,CASSLGTARNQPQHF,TGTGCCAGCAGCTTAGGGACAGCTCGCAATCAGCCCCAGCATTTT